This TCR beta chain was sequenced in a study of blood T cell repertoires in COVID-19. Study overall: PBMCs, B-cell-depleted T cells, or T cells were the source of the cDNA or gDNA that made up the material.

Germline V gene sequence: CDR1 SGDLS, CDR2 YYNGEE. V was cut by 3 bases and J by 0 bases, with 9 bases left in between. This CDR3 is 15 amino acids long. Sequenced by immunoSEQ multiplex PCR; TCRdb stores in-frame clones only, minus some. The sample includes about 240,000 clones, approximately 83% seen only once; the top ten take more than 8%. This sequence was found in a woman over 75 with acute or convalescent COVID-19. V is TRBV9 and J is TRBJ2-2; D is perhaps TRBD2 (6 bases). Sequencing was performed on peripheral blood. DNA for the CDR3: TGTGCCAGCAGCGGGCGGGGTACGAACACCGGGGAGCTGTTTTTT. Amino acids: CASSGRGTNTGELFF. The entire variable domain, with the rest obtained from reference TRBV9 and TRBJ2-2, is as follows: DSGVTQTPKHLITATGQRVTLRCSPRSGDLSVYWYQQSLDQGLQFLIQYYNGEERAKGNILERFSAQQFPDLHSELNLSSLELGDSALYFCASSGRGTNTGELFFGEGSRLTVL.